This T cell receptor beta chain was captured in a study of T cells in Graves' hyperthyroidism and ophthalmopathy. Amplified regions were TCR beta CDR3 sequences from RNA transcripts. During a first-round RT-PCR of the TCR CDR3, the HTBI primer set was used. TCRdb reprocessed the multiplex PCR reads via MiXCR and lists one record per CDR3 protein. Found here are approximately 700,000 distinct CDR3 sequences, 16% of them singletons; the top ten hold approximately 8%. Diagnoses were established using clinical symptoms, serum thyroxine and TRAb, thyroid ultrasound and orbital computed tomography. PBMCs stemmed from less than 13 ml fresh peripheral blood. The CDR3 length is 15 residues. V shed 4 bases, J shed 2 bases, and the junction held 3 bases outside the gene matches. Germline CDR1 is SEHNR and CDR2 is FQNEAQ (reference sequence).

V is TRBV7-9 and J is TRBJ2-7; TRBD2 agrees at 12 bases. The sample comprised blood. The sequence was collected from a man younger than 35 with Graves' hyperthyroidism. The CDR3 DNA is TGTGCCAGCAGCTCGGCTAGCGGGAGGGCCTACGAGCAGTACTTC. It is translated as CASSSASGRAYEQYF.